This TCR beta chain emerged from a study of blood T cell repertoires in COVID-19 (dated by TCRdb to 2020 to 2021). Some background on the complete study: The collaborator samples originated in the United States, Italy and Spain and spanned the acute and convalescent phases of COVID-19. The prospective study material was composed of cDNA or gDNA derived from T cells, B-cell-depleted T cells, or PBMCs. The dataset comprised deeply sampled blood TCRbeta repertoires from subjects exposed to, actively infected with, or recovered from COVID-19. A freely available public database, intended as a resource for researchers studying the immune response to SARS-CoV-2, is where the repertoires were released. Samples were obtained from the ongoing ImmuneRACE study (first 160 participants) and from over 1,000 subjects provided by 6 global collaborators. The sample metadata nearly always contained a de-identified subject ID, COVID-19 status, age in years and sex. Where HLA class I and class II types were available, the types were taken from metadata supplied by the sample provider, not from assay-based typing. The study at large found these results: Clinical and demographic metadata were provided uncurated, with the amount varying by source and participant.

A note on this clone: There is no known antigen for this receptor. No base quality values were provided; no much bigger clone lies one nucleotide off.

Taken from cysteine to phenylalanine, the CDR3 has 19 residues. This entry keeps only the CDR3 DNA: 57 bases, framed from base 1. V loses 5 bases at its end and J loses 0 bases; junction bases beyond the gene matches: 13. CDR1 and CDR2, per the germline V gene, are SGHAT and FQNNGV. TCRbeta CDR3 regions were amplified from genomic DNA using the immunoSEQ Assay, a bias-controlled multiplex PCR. On the study's bioinformatics: Nucleated cell counts per sample were estimated from amplification of reference gene primers within the assay. To quantify the absolute abundance of each unique TCRbeta CDR3 rearrangement, sequence reads were collapsed and filtered. Productive Simpson clonality was computed per sample as the square root of Simpson's diversity index over productive rearrangements. Entries here come from immuneACCESS through TCRdb and include only in-frame sequences with V and J called. Some clones fail to appear in such tables; in the studies checked, an unresolved V gene covers under half of the shortfall, and the cause of the remainder is unknown. V and J calls and clone size are as listed in that table; D and trimming were resolved from the DNA. For this sample there are roughly 300,000 clones; roughly 90% appear just once. The top ten constitute about 12% of the sample.

One collaborating source in Seattle enrolled patients during active infection and followed them longitudinally through the course of disease. The collaborating institutions used their own protocols to collect whole blood in K2EDTA tubes. Collaborator samples were shipped for TCRbeta analysis as frozen whole blood, isolated PBMCs, or DNA extracted from either sample type. The chain uses TRBV11-2 and TRBJ2-2, and TRBD1 aligns with 9 junction nucleotides. Specimen: peripheral blood. The sequence came from a woman aged 25-40 years with COVID-19, enrolled during active disease. In nucleotide form, the sequence is TGTGCCAGCAGCGCCCGGGACAGGGCCTTATTAACGAACACCGGGGAGCTGTTTTTT. It encodes CASSARDRALLTNTGELFF.